A single sample gave rise to the 21 T cell receptor beta chains below, sequenced in a study of shared clonotypes between healthy human individuals. Generated by immunoSEQ multiplex PCR, the TCRdb table keeps only in-frame clones and is missing some. Seen here are 450,000 to 500,000 clones, around 80% observed once, and the top ten hold 10% to 15%. The sequenced material came from PBMCs. The receptors originated from a woman in her forties in good health. Some clones in this sample may be carry-over from other donors' samples.

The table lists this clone with many counts. The chain links TRBV19 to TRBJ2-3; 7 bases line up with TRBD2. This CDR3 is built from 14 residues. Looked up from germline, CDR1 is LNHDA and CDR2 is SQIVND (reference sequence). V dropped 9 bases and J dropped 5; count of bases not matched to a gene: 11. The CDR3 reads CASSPAGAVDTQYF. CDR3 coding DNA: TGTGCCAGCAGTCCGGCGGGAGCTGTAGATACGCAGTATTTT.

The gene calls are TRBV5-1 and TRBJ2-1, with 9 bases that match TRBD1. The germline CDR1 and CDR2 sequences are SGHRS and YFSETQ. J gave up 6 bases and V 4 bases, and 11 bases lay outside the gene matches. The CDR3 covers 16 residues. The CDR3 coding sequence is TGCGCCAGCAGCGTATCCCCCGGGACAGGGACCAATGAGCAGTTCTTC. This encodes CASSVSPGTGTNEQFF.

On this clone itself: A read error is likely here: a far larger clone is one base away. J is TRBJ2-3 and V is TRBV28; the D gene could be TRBD1 or TRBD2 (6 bases each). This CDR3 spans 15 amino acids. CDR1 and CDR2 (germline): MDHEN, SYDVKM. The CDR3 sequence is CASSLGGGDTGTQYF. The CDR3 bases are TGTGCCAGCAGCCTTGGGGGCGGGGACACAGGTACGCAGTATTTT.

In this sample, this clone turned up a few times. This sequence joins TRBV27 and TRBJ1-2; 8 bases are a match to TRBD1. J was trimmed by 8 bases and V by 4 bases; bases with no gene match: 6. This CDR3 spans 13 amino acids. CDR1 is MNHEY and CDR2 is SMNVEV in the germline V gene (reference sequence). CDR3 protein: CASSSTGVEGYTF. The DNA for the CDR3 is TGTGCCAGCAGTTCGACAGGGGTCGAAGGCTACACCTTC.

This clone was seen only a few times. One end of the junction is discordant with germline, which a read error may explain. The chain uses TRBV7-7 and TRBJ1-4, with 10 bases lining up with TRBD1. CDR3 size: 14 residues. CDR1 is SSHAT and CDR2 is FNYEAQ in the germline V gene (reference sequence). CDR3 sequence reads: CASSTGTGDEKLFF. In nucleotides, the CDR3 is TGTGCTAGCAGTACCGGGACAGGGGATGAAAAACTGTTTTTT.

This rearrangement joins TRBV11-2 to TRBJ2-6, with 8 bases fitting TRBD1. This CDR3 comprises 15 residues. The germline V gene has CDR1 SGHAT and CDR2 FQNNGV. V shed 3 bases and J 3 bases; nucleotides not matched to a gene: 1. As DNA, the CDR3 is TGTGCCAGCAGCTTCAGGGGGCTTGGGGCCAACGTCCTGACTTTC. Translation gives CASSFRGLGANVLTF.

The chain joins TRBV28 to TRBJ1-2; D unclear. Per the germline V gene, CDR1 is MDHEN and CDR2 is SYDVKM. Trimming shortened V by 8 bases and J by 6 bases, and 10 bases separated the two germline ends. The CDR3 is 11 residues long. The CDR3 nucleotides read TGTGCCAGCTACTATTGGAATGGCTACACCTTC. This sequence encodes CASYYWNGYTF.

Comment on this clone: Other DNA sequences of this sample code for an identical CDR3. The chain employs TRBV5-6 and TRBJ2-5; the D is unclear. Germline V lookup: CDR1 SGHDT, CDR2 YYEEEE. Deletions cut 0 bases from V and 5 bases from J, with 5 bases between. This CDR3 is built from 12 residues. DNA for the CDR3: TGTGCCAGCAGCTTGGATGGGGAGACCCAGTACTTC. This sequence encodes CASSLDGETQYF.

The chain employs TRBV11-2 and TRBJ2-5; 13 bases align to TRBD2. With 1 base clipped from V and 4 bases from J, the junction kept 9 bases outside the gene matches. Germline V lookup: CDR1 SGHAT, CDR2 FQNNGV. The CDR3 runs 18 residues. DNA of the CDR3: TGTGCCAGCAGCTTAGGGACTAGCGGGAGTCCCAAATCAGAGACCCAGTACTTC. It translates to CASSLGTSGSPKSETQYF. The full variable domain, in which reference TRBV11-2 and TRBJ2-5 provide the parts outside the CDR3, is EAGVAQSPRYKIIEKRQSVAFWCNPISGHATLYWYQQILGQGPKLLIQFQNNGVVDDSQLPKDRFSAERLKGVDSTLKIQPAKLEDSAVYLCASSLGTSGSPKSETQYFGPGTRLLVL.

The chain employs TRBV28 and TRBJ2-4, with D uncertain. CDR3 length: 13 residues. Trimming shortened V by 6 bases and J by 8 bases, and 14 bases separated the two germline ends. Germline V gives CDR1 MDHEN, CDR2 SYDVKM. The CDR3 sequence is CASREHGEDIQYF. The DNA for the CDR3 is TGTGCCAGCAGGGAACATGGAGAGGACATTCAGTACTTC.

The rearrangement uses TRBV27 and TRBJ1-4, with 8 bases that match TRBD1. The CDR3 is made up of 15 amino acids. In germline, CDR1 is MNHEY, CDR2 SMNVEV (reference sequence). V was pared by 6 bases and J by 7 bases, with 10 bases of the junction left unmatched. The DNA for the CDR3 is TGTGCCAGCAGCGTCAAAGACAGGGGTAGTGAAAAACTGTTTTTT. As protein: CASSVKDRGSEKLFF.

This chain connects TRBV7-9 to TRBJ2-1; 9 bases are a match to TRBD1. V gave up 5 bases and J gave up 14 bases; unmatched junction bases: 16. The CDR3 is made up of 15 amino acids. Germline V gene sequence: CDR1 SEHNR, CDR2 FQNEAQ (reference sequence). The CDR3 nucleotides read TGTGCCAGCAGCCAATATGGCGTCGACGGGGACAGGGAGTTCTTC. Its translation: CASSQYGVDGDREFF.

The CDR3 protein is CASSPLGETQYF. The CDR3 DNA reads as TGTGCCAGCAGTCCCCTGGGGGAGACCCAGTACTTC. The chain carries TRBV28 and TRBJ2-5, with D hard to call. CDR1 is MDHEN and CDR2 is SYDVKM in the germline V gene. CDR3 size: 12 residues. The V and J ends lost 5 bases and 5 bases respectively, with 9 bases between them.

This clone was detected a few times. This specimen includes other DNA sequences encoding the same CDR3. The chain employs TRBV30 and TRBJ2-1; TRBD2 agrees at 13 bases. Germline lookup yields CDR1 GTSNPN and CDR2 SVGIG (reference sequence). The trim removed 0 bases at V and 3 bases at J, leaving 2 bases unmatched. CDR3 size: 16 residues. CDR3 nucleotides: TGTGCCTGGAGTGTAACTAGCGGGAGGGACTACAATGAGCAGTTCTTC. Residues: CAWSVTSGRDYNEQFF.

With respect to this clone: This likely traces to a read error, being one base from a far larger clone. The V and J genes are TRBV6-6 and TRBJ2-2; D is tentatively TRBD1 or TRBD2 (5 bases each). V lost 6 bases, J lost 3 bases, and 11 bases lay in between. The CDR3 length is 14 residues. The germline V gene has CDR1 MNHNY and CDR2 SVGAGI (reference sequence). Written as DNA, the CDR3 is TGTGCCAGCAGGCCAGGGACGGACACCGGGGAGCTGTTTTTT. This sequence encodes CASRPGTDTGELFF.

J is TRBJ1-1 and V is TRBV11-2, with D perhaps TRBD1 (5 bases). Germline V gene sequence: CDR1 SGHAT, CDR2 FQNNGV. The CDR3 runs 13 residues. Trimming removed 1 base at V and 9 bases at J, with 12 bases between. The CDR3 DNA follows: TGTGCCAGCAGCTTAGCAGGGTTAGGGCAAGCTTTCTTT. As protein: CASSLAGLGQAFF.

In its sample, this clone was seen once. V and J are TRBV7-2 and TRBJ2-1; D possibly corresponds to TRBD1 (5 bases). Germline CDR1 and CDR2: SGHTA and FQGNSA. V was pared by 5 bases and J by 8 bases, with 25 bases between. The CDR3 has 17 residues. The CDR3 reads CASSGPGFSPYSDEQFF. The DNA for the CDR3 is TGTGCCAGCAGCGGACCAGGGTTTAGTCCATACAGCGATGAGCAGTTCTTC.

The rearrangement joins TRBV5-4 to TRBJ2-7; 9 bases map to TRBD1. With 0 bases clipped from V and 6 bases from J, the junction kept 7 bases outside the gene matches. The V gene's germline CDR1 is SGHNT and CDR2 YYREEE (reference sequence). The CDR3 is made up of 15 amino acids. DNA of the CDR3: TGTGCCAGCAGCTTGGGGGGGACAGGGAGGTTCGAGCAGTACTTC. It translates to CASSLGGTGRFEQYF.

This clone appeared a few times. The chain recombines TRBV27 with TRBJ2-7; 11 bases map to TRBD1. Looked up from germline, CDR1 is MNHEY and CDR2 is SMNVEV (reference sequence). This CDR3 has 14 residues. V was clipped by 5 bases and J by 2 bases; unmatched bases: 2. The CDR3 region has the DNA TGTGCCAGCAGTCTGGGACAGGGGGCCTACGAGCAGTACTTC. It specifies CASSLGQGAYEQYF.

The chain is built from TRBV4-1 and TRBJ2-1, with TRBD2 matching over 9 bases. This CDR3 spans 18 amino acids. The V and J ends lost 2 bases and 7 bases, in that order; junction bases with no gene match: 15. Germline V gene lookup returns CDR1 MGHRA and CDR2 YSYEKL. This CDR3 reads CASSQSRPPGLARNEQFF. CDR3 nucleotides: TGCGCCAGCAGCCAATCCCGGCCTCCGGGACTAGCCAGGAATGAGCAGTTCTTC.

This rearrangement joins TRBV4-1 to TRBJ2-7; a possible D gene is TRBD2 (7 bases). Germline-derived CDR1 and CDR2 are MGHRA and YSYEKL. This CDR3 is built from 14 residues. The V gene lost 4 bases and the J gene lost 4 bases, with 14 bases spanning the gap. The CDR3 region has the DNA TGCGCCAGCAGCCTCGGGGGGAGGGGGTACGAGCAGTACTTC. Translating it yields CASSLGGRGYEQYF.